This TCR beta chain originates from a study of human T cells and chemical hapten exposure. As for the study in general: Weekly scalp doses of diphenylcyclopropenone were given to patients during the roughly 24-week study.

As to time point: pre-sensitization, week 0. As to treatment: therapeutic diphenylcyclopropenone sensitization with weekly scalp DPC. V lost 6 bases, J lost 0 bases, and 18 bases lay in between. The CDR3 runs 17 residues. This clonotype was picked up a small number of times. Authors' processing steps: Counting gave a median of around 90,000 TCRs per sample, with values ranging from roughly 20,000 to 750,000. One entry per CDR3 protein, called by TCRdb with MiXCR from the RACE reads. These V and J calls are TCRdb output, not the study's own analysis. This table has 85,000 to 120,000 distinct CDR3 sequences, approximately 12% appearing once.

The V and J genes are TRBV12-3 or TRBV12-4 and TRBJ2-4, with D possibly being TRBD1 or TRBD2 (5 bases each). The clonotype originates from a woman between 45 and 65 years old with alopecia areata. Some clones in this sample may be carry-over from other donors' samples. The material sequenced was whole blood, taken in connection with sensitization to the hapten diphenylcyclopropenone (DPC). The CDR3: CASSRGSTDLAKNIQYF. DNA of the CDR3: TGTGCCAGCAGCCGGGGCTCAACGGATCTAGCCAAAAACATTCAGTACTTC.